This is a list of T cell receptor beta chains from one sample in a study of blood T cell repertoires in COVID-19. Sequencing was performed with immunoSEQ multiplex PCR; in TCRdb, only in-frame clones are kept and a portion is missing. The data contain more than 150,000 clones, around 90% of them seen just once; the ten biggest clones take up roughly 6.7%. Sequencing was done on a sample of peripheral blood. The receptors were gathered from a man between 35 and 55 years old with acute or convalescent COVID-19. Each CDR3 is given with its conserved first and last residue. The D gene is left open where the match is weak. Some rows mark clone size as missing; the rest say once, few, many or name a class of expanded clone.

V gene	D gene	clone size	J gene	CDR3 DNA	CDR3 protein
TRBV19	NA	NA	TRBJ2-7	TGTGCCAGTAGTATAGCAGGGGACTACGAGCAGTACTTC	CASSIAGDYEQYF
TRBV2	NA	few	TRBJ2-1	TGTGCCAGCAGTATCCGGGACTACAATGAGCAGTTCTTC	CASSIRDYNEQFF
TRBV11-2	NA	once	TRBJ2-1	TGTGCCAGCAGCCCTTTCCGGGGAAGGAATGAGCAGTTCTTC	CASSPFRGRNEQFF
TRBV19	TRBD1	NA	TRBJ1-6	TGTGCCAGTAGAGGACAGGGGTCCTATAATTCACCCCTCCACTTT	CASRGQGSYNSPLHF
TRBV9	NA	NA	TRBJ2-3	TGTGCCAGCAGCGTATTGAGCTCCACAGATACGCAGTATTTT	CASSVLSSTDTQYF
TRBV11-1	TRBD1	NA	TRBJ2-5	TGTGCCAGCAGCTCCCGGACAGGGGAAGAGACCCAGTACTTC	CASSSRTGEETQYF
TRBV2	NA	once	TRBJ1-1	TGTGCCAGCACTAGTACTACGAACACTGAAGCTTTCTTT	CASTSTTNTEAFF
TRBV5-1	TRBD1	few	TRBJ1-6	TGCGCCAGCAGCTTGGAGAGGGGACAGGGTTTGTCACCCCTCCACTTT	CASSLERGQGLSPLHF
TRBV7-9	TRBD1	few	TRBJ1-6	TGTGCCAGCAGCATTACCACCGGGACAGGGGGTTCACCCCTCCACTTT	CASSITTGTGGSPLHF
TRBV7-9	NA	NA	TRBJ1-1	TGTGCCAGCAGCTTAGTCGGCCGGGAGAACACTGAAGCTTTCTTT	CASSLVGRENTEAFF
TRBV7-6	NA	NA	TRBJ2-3	TGTGCCAGCAGCTTAGCGCCGGCGGGGGCCACCACAGATACGCAGTATTTT	CASSLAPAGATTDTQYF
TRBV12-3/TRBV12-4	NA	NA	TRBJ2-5	TGTGCCAGCGGTCAGGGGACCCAGTACTTC	CASGQGTQYF
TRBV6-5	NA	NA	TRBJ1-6	TGTGCCAGCAGTTACTCGAGGGCTTCGTATAATTCACCCCTCCACTTT	CASSYSRASYNSPLHF
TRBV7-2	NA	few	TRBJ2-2	TGTGCCAGCAGCCCCTACACCGGGGAGCTGTTTTTT	CASSPYTGELFF
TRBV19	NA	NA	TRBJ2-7	TGTGCCAGTAGTATTGGGGGGGCCGTAGCCTACGAGCAGTACTTC	CASSIGGAVAYEQYF
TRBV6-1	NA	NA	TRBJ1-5	TGTGCCAGCAGTGACGGGGGGAACGGGCAGCCCCAGCATTTT	CASSDGGNGQPQHF